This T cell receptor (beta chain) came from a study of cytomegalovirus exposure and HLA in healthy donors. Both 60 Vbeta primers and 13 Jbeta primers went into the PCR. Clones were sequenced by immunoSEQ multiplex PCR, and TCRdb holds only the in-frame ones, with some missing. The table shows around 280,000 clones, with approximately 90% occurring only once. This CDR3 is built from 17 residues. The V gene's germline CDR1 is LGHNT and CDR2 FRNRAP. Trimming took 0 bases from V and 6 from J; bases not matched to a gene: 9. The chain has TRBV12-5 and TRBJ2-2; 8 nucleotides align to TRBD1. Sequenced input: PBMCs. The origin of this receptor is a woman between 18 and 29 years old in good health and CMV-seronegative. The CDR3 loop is CASGLVTGGVVAGELFF. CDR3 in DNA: TGTGCTAGTGGTTTGGTAACAGGGGGTGTAGTGGCCGGGGAGCTGTTTTTT. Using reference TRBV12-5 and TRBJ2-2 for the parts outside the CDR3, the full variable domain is DARVTQTPRHKVTEMGQEVTMRCQPILGHNTVFWYRQTMMQGLELLAYFRNRAPLDDSGMPKDRFSAEMPDATLATLKIQPSEPRDSAVYFCASGLVTGGVVAGELFFGEGSRLTVL.